This passage covers 16 T cell receptor beta chains from one sample sequenced in a study of CD8+CD57+ T cells in acquired aplastic anemia. Previously, flow cytometry had revealed CD8+CD57+ cell expansion in the patients chosen for sequencing. CDR3 and TCR beta VDJ profiling relied on a genomic DNA template. TCRdb used MiXCR to reprocess the reads, holding one entry per CDR3 protein. The sample has about 160,000 distinct CDR3 sequences, 40% to 50% seen once. Sequences were obtained from sorted CD4+, CD8+, or CD8+CD57+ T cells (not recorded which) from PBMCs. These receptors were taken from a human donor with aplastic anemia.

V and J are TRBV4-3 and TRBJ2-1, with a weak D call TRBD2 (6 bases). The length of the CDR3 is 17 residues. V lost 0 bases and J 6 bases, leaving 18 bases between the germline ends. Germline V lookup: CDR1 LGHNA, CDR2 YSLEER. The CDR3 spells CASSQDGGTGGTNEQFF. The CDR3, as DNA: TGCGCCAGCAGCCAAGATGGCGGGACTGGGGGTACCAATGAGCAGTTCTTC.

There are many counts of this clonotype. This chain links TRBV12-3 or TRBV12-4 with TRBJ1-2, with D tentatively TRBD1 (5 bases). This CDR3 contains 15 residues. The V and J ends lost 3 bases and 8 bases respectively, with 19 bases between them. The CDR3 nucleotides are TGTGCCAGCAGTTTCTTCCCGGGGCCGGAGACGGGCTACACCTTC. This translates into CASSFFPGPETGYTF.

As to this clonotype: One end of the junction fails to match germline, which may point to a read error. The rearrangement links TRBV10-3 to TRBJ2-3; D is possibly TRBD2 (5 bases). The germline V gene has CDR1 ENHRY and CDR2 SYGVKD. The CDR3 totals 13 residues. The CDR3 region has the DNA TGTGCCATCGGGAGCGGAATCACAGATACGCAGTGTTTT. Its protein product is CAIGSGITDTQCF.

This clonotype was picked up many times. CDR3 DNA: TGCAGGGGATATCTCAGCGCCATGAACACTGAAGCTTTCTTT. Its translation: CRGYLSAMNTEAFF. V usage is TRBV20-1 and J usage is TRBJ1-1; D gene ambiguous. CDR3 length equals 14 residues. Germline V gene data show CDR1 as DFQATT and CDR2 as SNEGSKA (reference sequence).

The chain has TRBV12-3 or TRBV12-4 and TRBJ2-7, with 8 bases identical to TRBD1. With V trimmed by 4 bases and J by 3 bases, 2 bases remained unmatched. CDR3 length: 13 amino acids. CDR3 nucleotides: TGTGCCAGCAGTTCCGGGACAGGCTACGAGCAGTACTTC. Protein product: CASSSGTGYEQYF.

This clonotype was seen more than once but under ten times. This rearrangement joins TRBV5-1 to TRBJ2-1; 9 bases agree with TRBD2. Germline CDR1 reads SGHRS; CDR2 reads YFSETQ. Germline trimming cut 0 bases from V and 16 bases from J; bases unmatched to any gene: 14. The CDR3 sequence is 15 residues long. The CDR3 loop is CASSLDLAGGPVIFF. CDR3 bases: TGCGCCAGCAGCTTGGATCTCGCGGGAGGGCCTGTTATCTTCTTC.

V and J are TRBV12-5 and TRBJ2-1; possible D gene TRBD2, 6 bases. Per germline, CDR1 LGHNT and CDR2 FRNRAP. Trimming left V 2 bases short and J 9 bases short, with 11 bases between. The CDR3 covers 13 residues. The CDR3 region is CASGLRGNSEQFF. The CDR3, as DNA: TGTGCTAGTGGTTTGCGGGGGAACAGTGAGCAGTTCTTC.

The chain recombines TRBV19 with TRBJ2-7, with 7 bases aligning to TRBD1. The CDR3 consists of 14 residues. Trimming at V came to 5 bases and at J to 1 base, leaving 5 bases not matched to a gene. Per germline, CDR1 LNHDA and CDR2 SQIVND (reference sequence). In DNA, the CDR3 is TGTGCCAGTAGTCGACAGGGCAAGTCCTACGAGCAGTACTTC. Its protein is CASSRQGKSYEQYF.

This clonotype was seen at least ten times. The chain carries TRBV20-1 and TRBJ2-1; 10 bases are a match to TRBD2. The CDR3 length is 14 residues. Looked up from germline, CDR1 is DFQATT and CDR2 is SNEGSKA (reference sequence). The trim removed 6 bases at V and 7 bases at J, leaving 9 bases unmatched. In DNA form, the CDR3 reads TGCAGTGCCCCTCATAGCGGGAGGAGGAATGAGCAGTTCTTC. It is translated as CSAPHSGRRNEQFF.

This clonotype was observed many times. Here the CDR3 reads CSVGPSGSRVYNEQFF. The CDR3 coding sequence is TGCAGCGTGGGGCCTAGCGGGAGTAGAGTGTACAATGAGCAGTTCTTC. V gene TRBV29-1 combines with J gene TRBJ2-1, with TRBD2 matching 10 bases. V dropped 6 bases and J dropped 4; count of bases not matched to a gene: 12. CDR1 is SQVTM and CDR2 is ANQGSEA in the germline V gene. There are 16 residues in the CDR3.

This clonotype occurred many times. V is TRBV7-2 and J is TRBJ2-1; 7 nucleotides align to TRBD2. CDR3 length: 17 amino acids. V was pared by 5 bases and J by 4 bases, with 14 bases of the junction left unmatched. From germline, CDR1 is SGHTA and CDR2 FQGNSA. The CDR3 spells CASSPGSLALGYNEQFF. The DNA for the CDR3 is TGTGCCAGCAGCCCAGGGTCACTAGCGTTGGGTTACAATGAGCAGTTCTTC. The full variable domain, rest sourced from reference TRBV7-2 and TRBJ2-1, is GAGVSQSPSNKVTEKGKDVELRCDPISGHTALYWYRQSLGQGLEFLIYFQGNSAPDKSGLPSDRFSAERTGGSVSTLTIQRTQQEDSAVYLCASSPGSLALGYNEQFFGPGTRLTVL.

This clonotype was observed at least ten times. The chain combines TRBV5-4 with TRBJ1-1; D ambiguous. This CDR3 region has 13 residues. Per the germline V gene, CDR1 is SGHNT and CDR2 is YYREEE (reference sequence). With 0 bases removed from V and 2 bases from J, the gap between germline ends came to 5 bases. The CDR3: CASSLAINTEAFF. As DNA, the CDR3 is TGTGCCAGCAGCTTGGCCATTAACACTGAAGCTTTCTTT. The variable domain in full, with the rest retrieved from reference TRBV5-4 and TRBJ1-1, is ETGVTQSPTHLIKTRGQQVTLRCSSQSGHNTVSWYQQALGQGPQFIFQYYREEENGRGNFPPRFSGLQFPNYSSELNVNALELDDSALYLCASSLAINTEAFFGQGTRLTVV.

This clonotype was recorded at least ten times. V is TRBV7-6 and J is TRBJ1-4; D gene uncertain. V was clipped by 5 bases and J by 0 bases, with 10 bases between them. CDR1 is SGHVS, CDR2 FNYEAQ, per germline. The length of the CDR3 is 15 residues. The CDR3 loop is CASSSLPATNEKLFF. The CDR3 coding sequence is TGTGCCAGCAGCAGCCTACCTGCAACTAATGAAAAACTGTTTTTT. Full variable domain (remainder filled in from reference TRBV7-6 and TRBJ1-4): GAGVSQSPRYKVTKRGQDVALRCDPISGHVSLYWYRQALGQGPEFLTYFNYEAQQDKSGLPNDRFSAERPEGSISTLTIQRTEQRDSAMYRCASSSLPATNEKLFFGSGTQLSVL.

The chain couples TRBV9 to TRBJ2-5; 7 bases line up with TRBD2. CDR1 and CDR2 (germline): SGDLS, YYNGEE. V lost 3 bases, J lost 0 bases, and 2 bases stayed unmatched. This CDR3 is 14 amino acids long. The CDR3 nucleotides are TGTGCCAGCAGCGGTAGCGGGCACCAAGAGACCCAGTACTTC. This gives the protein CASSGSGHQETQYF.

The V gene is TRBV2, the J gene TRBJ2-7; D perhaps matches TRBD1 (6 bases). The CDR3 is 12 amino acids. Germline V gene data show CDR1 as SNHLY and CDR2 as FYNNEI. Trimming pared 4 bases from V and 3 bases from J, leaving 7 bases between. CDR3 sequence reads: CASSATGYEQYF. The CDR3 DNA reads TGTGCCAGCAGTGCGACAGGCTACGAGCAGTACTTC.

V is TRBV24-1 and J is TRBJ1-1; weak D call: TRBD1 (5 bases). Germline V gene lookup returns CDR1 KGHDR and CDR2 SFDVKD. Trimming removed 6 bases from V and 0 bases from J, with 10 bases in between. The CDR3 length is 14 residues. CDR3 residues: CATSTGLMNTEAFF. In DNA, the CDR3 is TGTGCCACCAGTACGGGACTTATGAACACTGAAGCTTTCTTT.